One and the same sample provided the 10 T cell receptor beta chains below, sequenced in a study of cytomegalovirus exposure and HLA in healthy donors. It was with 60 Vbeta and 13 Jbeta primers that the PCR ran. The table came from immunoSEQ multiplex PCR; TCRdb's copy has only in-frame clones and leaves some out. The data show some 120,000 clones, 81% seen once. The sequenced sample consisted of PBMCs. Receptors originate from a man aged 18 to 30 in good health and CMV-seronegative.

The genes are TRBV5-1 and TRBJ2-3; the D is unclear. Germline CDR1 and CDR2: SGHRS and YFSETQ. The CDR3 loop spans 14 amino acids. V was pared by 0 bases and J by 2 bases, with 7 bases between. CDR3 in amino acids: CASSLGHPTDTQYF. The CDR3 DNA reads as TGCGCCAGCAGCTTGGGACACCCCACAGATACGCAGTATTTT.

The gene calls are TRBV21-1 and TRBJ2-2; TRBD1 is taken as the D call from the table, unchecked against the DNA. TRBV21-1 is a documented pseudogene. The CDR3 is 18 residues long. The CDR3 coding sequence is TGTGCCAGCAGGGTAGTGTCAGGGGGTCCGGGGTCCACCGGGGAGCTGTTTTTT. Translated, it gives CASRVVSGGPGSTGELFF.

This clone was seen only once. CDR3 DNA: TGTGCCAGCAGCTTCCTACCGTCGGGACAGATTATGTCACGGAACACTGAAGCTTTCTTT. The encoded protein is CASSFLPSGQIMSRNTEAFF. The V gene is TRBV7-3, the J gene TRBJ1-1, with TRBD1 matching over 7 bases. Germline V gene lookup returns CDR1 SGHTA and CDR2 FQGTGA. The V and J ends lost 3 bases and 1 base, in that order; junction bases with no gene match: 20. This CDR3 is built from 20 residues.

This chain connects TRBV5-1 to TRBJ1-2, with 7 bases that match TRBD1. V was pared by 3 bases and J by 4 bases, with 6 bases of the junction left unmatched. The germline V gene has CDR1 SGHRS and CDR2 YFSETQ. The length of the CDR3 is 14 residues. The CDR3 protein is CASSSNRGGYGYTF. In DNA, the CDR3 is TGCGCCAGCAGCTCTAACAGGGGTGGCTATGGCTACACCTTC.

The chain joins TRBV9 to TRBJ2-5; D may be TRBD2 (5 bases). Germline loops: CDR1 SGDLS, CDR2 YYNGEE. V was clipped by 0 bases and J by 1 base, with 10 bases between them. CDR3 length equals 15 residues. CDR3 in amino acids: CASSVAWELQETQYF. Here the CDR3 DNA reads TGTGCCAGCAGCGTAGCTTGGGAGCTCCAAGAGACCCAGTACTTC.

The chain employs TRBV25-1 and TRBJ2-1; TRBD1 matches at 7 bases. This CDR3 comprises 14 residues. The germline V gene encodes CDR1 MGHDK and CDR2 SYGVNS. V shed 6 bases, J shed 0 bases, and the junction held 2 bases outside the gene matches. CDR3 nucleotide sequence: TGTGCCAGCAGCTACAGGGGCTCCTACAATGAGCAGTTCTTC. Its protein product is CASSYRGSYNEQFF.

The chain combines TRBV5-1 with TRBJ1-1; D may be TRBD1 (6 bases). The V gene's germline CDR1 is SGHRS and CDR2 YFSETQ. The CDR3 is 13 residues long. V shed 3 bases and J shed 11 bases, with 17 bases lying between them. CDR3 loop: CASSSTTGSQAFF. CDR3 in DNA: TGCGCCAGCAGCTCTACTACAGGGTCGCAGGCTTTCTTT.

The rearrangement links TRBV7-6 to TRBJ1-1; TRBD1 aligns across 8 bases. This CDR3 is built from 13 residues. Per germline, CDR1 SGHVS and CDR2 FNYEAQ. V was pared by 2 bases and J by 7 bases, with 3 bases of the junction left unmatched. The CDR3 bases are TGTGCCAGCAGCTTACGCAGGGGGCTTGAAGCTTTCTTT. It translates to CASSLRRGLEAFF.

The rearrangement uses TRBV25-1 and TRBJ2-5; weak D call: TRBD1 (7 bases). Looked up from germline, CDR1 is MGHDK and CDR2 is SYGVNS. This CDR3 spans 14 amino acids. V dropped 7 bases and J dropped 1 base, with 13 bases sitting between them. The CDR3 spells CASIGGQTQETQYF. The CDR3 DNA reads as TGTGCCAGCATCGGGGGACAGACCCAAGAGACCCAGTACTTC.

The chain employs TRBV7-2 and TRBJ2-5, with 12 bases identical to TRBD2. J gave up 2 bases and V 0 bases, and 1 base lay outside the gene matches. Germline V gene lookup returns CDR1 SGHTA and CDR2 FQGNSA. CDR3 length: 16 residues. The CDR3 region has the DNA TGTGCCAGCAGCTTAGCCCTAGCGGGGGGGCAAGAGACCCAGTACTTC. This encodes CASSLALAGGQETQYF.